The 10 T cell receptor beta chains reported below all come from one sample, sequenced in a study of siplizumab effects on memory and regulatory T cells. Measured with immunoSEQ multiplex PCR; TCRdb has only the in-frame clones, and not every one. The sample includes roughly 75,000 clones, 85% to 95% seen only once; the top ten take around 5%. Material: CD8+ T cells sorted from blood. These receptors were obtained from a human donor in good health.

Written as DNA, the CDR3 is TGTGCCAGTAGTTGGGAGGTCTATAGCAATCAGCCCCAGCATTTT. Its protein product is CASSWEVYSNQPQHF. The genes are TRBV19 and TRBJ1-5; D gene unclear. Germline assignment: CDR1 LNHDA and CDR2 SQIVND (reference sequence). CDR3 length: 15 amino acids. The V end lost 5 bases, the J end lost 0 bases, and 11 bases lay between the germline ends.

As to this clone: Other DNA sequences within the sample encode an identical CDR3. This sequence joins TRBV4-1 and TRBJ1-5; no definite D call. Germline lookup yields CDR1 MGHRA and CDR2 YSYEKL. CDR3 length: 15 amino acids. V lost 2 bases and J 0 bases, leaving 8 bases between the germline ends. Here the CDR3 reads CASSQSTDSNQPQHF. The CDR3, as DNA: TGCGCCAGCAGCCAATCGACGGATAGCAATCAGCCCCAGCATTTT.

The rearrangement joins TRBV4-1 to TRBJ1-1, with D uncertain. Trimming left V 0 bases short and J 0 bases short, with 11 bases between. CDR3 length: 16 amino acids. The germline V gene encodes CDR1 MGHRA and CDR2 YSYEKL. CDR3 sequence: CASSQDMGSLNTEAFF. CDR3 nucleotide sequence: TGCGCCAGCAGCCAAGATATGGGGTCGCTGAACACTGAAGCTTTCTTT.

This chain links TRBV27 with TRBJ2-7; weak D call: TRBD1 (7 bases). CDR3 length: 17 amino acids. Germline CDR1 and CDR2: MNHEY and SMNVEV (reference sequence). Trimming removed 2 bases at V and 7 bases at J, with 24 bases between. CDR3 loop: CASSLIEGPEGAGEQYF. The CDR3 DNA is TGTGCCAGCAGTTTAATTGAGGGCCCGGAGGGGGCAGGTGAGCAGTACTTC.

This rearrangement joins TRBV6-4 to TRBJ2-1; 8 positions match TRBD2. Per germline, CDR1 MRHNA and CDR2 SNTAGT. This CDR3 is built from 15 residues. J was trimmed by 6 bases and V by 6 bases; bases with no gene match: 10. Written as DNA, the CDR3 is TGTGCCAGCAGCCCCCTCGCCGGGGGGGGCAATGAGCAGTTCTTC. It codes for CASSPLAGGGNEQFF.

The chain is built from TRBV7-3 and TRBJ1-2; TRBD1 is a possible D gene (6 bases). The CDR3 has 13 amino acids. Germline CDR1 reads SGHTA; CDR2 reads FQGTGA. V was pared by 7 bases and J by 3 bases, with 12 bases between. In nucleotides, the CDR3 is TGTGCCAGCAAGGGGGACGGCGACTATGGCTACACCTTC. It specifies CASKGDGDYGYTF.

This chain joins TRBV4-1 and TRBJ2-7; 12 bases align to TRBD2. This CDR3 has 17 residues. CDR1 is MGHRA and CDR2 is YSYEKL in the germline V gene. V trimming: 4 bases; J trimming: 5 bases; junction bases outside the gene matches: 12. Written as DNA, the CDR3 is TGCGCCAGCAGCCTTCGACCGACTAGCGGGGGATCGAACGAGCAGTACTTC. Protein sequence: CASSLRPTSGGSNEQYF.

This clone was recorded a few times. The J gene is TRBJ2-3, the V gene TRBV19; D tentatively fits TRBD1 or TRBD2 (6 bases each). The CDR3 totals 17 residues. Trimming cost V 0 bases and J 1 base, with 14 bases left between them. The germline gives CDR1 LNHDA, CDR2 SQIVND (reference sequence). The CDR3 DNA follows: TGTGCCAGTAGTATAGATCCGGGGGCAGGGGGCACAGATACGCAGTATTTT. Protein sequence: CASSIDPGAGGTDTQYF.

The CDR3 sequence: CASSGTGEETQYF. In DNA, the CDR3 is TGTGCCAGCAGCGGGACAGGGGAAGAGACCCAGTACTTC. The chain carries TRBV7-9 and TRBJ2-5, with 10 bases identical to TRBD1. Germline CDR1 reads SEHNR; CDR2 reads FQNEAQ (reference sequence). The J segment lost 3 bases and the V segment lost 5 bases, leaving 0 bases of the junction unmatched. This CDR3 comprises 13 residues.

The chain recombines TRBV27 with TRBJ2-2; D is possibly TRBD2 (5 bases). There are 15 residues in the CDR3. Trimming shortened V by 5 bases and J by 6 bases, and 16 bases separated the two germline ends. CDR1 and CDR2 from the germline V gene are MNHEY and SMNVEV (reference sequence). CDR3 sequence: CASSPYEGAAGELFF. CDR3 bases: TGTGCCAGCAGTCCTTACGAGGGTGCGGCCGGGGAGCTGTTTTTT.